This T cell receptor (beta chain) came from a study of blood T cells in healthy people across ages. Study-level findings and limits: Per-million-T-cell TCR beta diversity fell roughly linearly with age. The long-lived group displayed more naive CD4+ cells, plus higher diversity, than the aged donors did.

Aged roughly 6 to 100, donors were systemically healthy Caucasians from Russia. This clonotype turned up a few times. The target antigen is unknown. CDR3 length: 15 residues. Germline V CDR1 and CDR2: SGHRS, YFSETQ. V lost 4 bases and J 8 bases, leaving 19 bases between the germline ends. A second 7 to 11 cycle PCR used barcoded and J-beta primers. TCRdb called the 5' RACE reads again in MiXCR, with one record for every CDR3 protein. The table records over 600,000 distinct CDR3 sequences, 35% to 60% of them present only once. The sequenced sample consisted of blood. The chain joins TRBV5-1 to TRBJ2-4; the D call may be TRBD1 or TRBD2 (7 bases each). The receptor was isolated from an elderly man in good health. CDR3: CASSVGFQGGDIQYF. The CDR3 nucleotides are TGCGCCAGCAGCGTAGGATTTCAGGGGGGGGACATTCAGTACTTC.